This T cell receptor (beta chain) is from a study of shared clonotypes between healthy human individuals. In the study overall: Three plates were used per donor for CD4 naive, three for CD4 memory, two for CD8 naive and one for CD8 memory.

Overall study findings and caveats: Larger estimated richness was generally recorded for naive subsets relative to memory subsets.

The study separated CD4+ cells into CD45RA+ naive and CD45RA-negative memory subsets. Sorted-subset replicate PCR reactions were performed with about 200 ng DNA, corresponding to roughly 29,000 T cell genomes. This table comes from immunoSEQ multiplex PCR, and its TCRdb copy is limited to in-frame clones, with some not included. The data contain approximately 530,000 clones, about 96% of them seen just once; the ten biggest clones take up approximately 0.06%. This CDR3 has 15 residues. The germline CDR1 and CDR2 sequences are MDHEN and SYDVKM. The V and J ends lost 1 base and 4 bases respectively, with 11 bases between them. With respect to this clone: The antigen is undetermined. Other DNA sequences of this sample code for an identical CDR3.

The sequence came from a woman aged 25 to 39 in good health. The chain has TRBV28 and TRBJ1-5; D unclear. The specimen was naive CD4+ T cells sorted from blood. Sample subset: CD45RA+ positively selected. CDR3 sequence (DNA): TGTGCCAGCAGTTTATATCCGGACTCTAATCAGCCCCAGCATTTT. Protein sequence: CASSLYPDSNQPQHF.